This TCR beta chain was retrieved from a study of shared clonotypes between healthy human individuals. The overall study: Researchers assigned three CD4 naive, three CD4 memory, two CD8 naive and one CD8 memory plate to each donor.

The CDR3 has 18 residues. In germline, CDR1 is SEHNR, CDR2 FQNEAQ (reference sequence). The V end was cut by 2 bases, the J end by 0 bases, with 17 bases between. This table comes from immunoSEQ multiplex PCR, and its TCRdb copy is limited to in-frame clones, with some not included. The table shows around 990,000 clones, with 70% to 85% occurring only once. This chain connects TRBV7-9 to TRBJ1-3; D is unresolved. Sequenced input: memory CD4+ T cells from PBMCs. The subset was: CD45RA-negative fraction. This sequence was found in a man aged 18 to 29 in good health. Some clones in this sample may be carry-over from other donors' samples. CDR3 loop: CASSLRISYAASGNTIYF. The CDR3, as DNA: TGTGCCAGCAGCTTAAGAATCTCCTACGCCGCCTCTGGAAACACCATATATTTT.